Listed here are 8 T cell receptor beta chains from one sample, sequenced in a study of cytomegalovirus exposure and HLA in healthy donors. The PCR used 60 Vbeta and 13 Jbeta primers. The protocol was immunoSEQ multiplex PCR, while the TCRdb copy is restricted to in-frame clones and leaves out a portion. Among roughly 140,000 clones listed, about 80% were seen once. The sample was PBMCs. Receptors were obtained from a male donor in good health and CMV-seronegative.

The chain links TRBV7-9 to TRBJ1-2; D possibly corresponds to TRBD1 (6 bases). The CDR3 sequence is 15 residues long. Trimming left V 4 bases short and J 8 bases short, with 20 bases between. Germline V CDR1 and CDR2: SEHNR, FQNEAQ (reference sequence). In DNA, the CDR3 is TGTGCCAGCAGCTCCCGACGTGATGGGGGCTGGGGCTACACCTTC. Translation: CASSSRRDGGWGYTF.

V gene TRBV6-5 combines with J gene TRBJ1-1, with a tentative D call TRBD1 (5 bases). Germline CDR1 reads MNHEY; CDR2 reads SVGAGI. This CDR3 region has 14 residues. V was shortened by 6 bases and J by 0 bases, with 11 bases between the two germline ends. The CDR3 spells CASSMWTLNTEAFF. The CDR3 region has the DNA TGTGCCAGCAGCATGTGGACACTGAACACTGAAGCTTTCTTT.

Of note for this clone: One junction end does not reproduce the germline sequence, and a read error may be involved. The CDR3 bases are TGTGCCAGCAACTTAGGGCAGGGAGGATTCGCAGATACGCAGTATTTT. Its translation is CASNLGQGGFADTQYF. The chain couples TRBV11-3 to TRBJ2-3, with D maybe TRBD2 (6 bases). In germline, CDR1 is SGHNT, CDR2 YENEEA. This CDR3 has 16 residues.

The rearrangement joins TRBV18 to TRBJ2-1, with TRBD1 identical over 8 bases. Trimming at V came to 2 bases and at J to 5 bases, leaving 8 bases not matched to a gene. CDR3 length equals 16 residues. The V gene's germline CDR1 is KGHSH and CDR2 LQKENI. The CDR3 region is CASSPVPQGANNEQFF. CDR3 in DNA: TGTGCCAGCTCACCAGTCCCGCAGGGGGCTAACAATGAGCAGTTCTTC.

This chain links TRBV5-4 with TRBJ2-3, with D hard to call. Trimming stripped 4 bases from V and 1 base from J, with 13 bases between. The CDR3 loop spans 15 amino acids. The germline CDR1 and CDR2 sequences are SGHNT and YYREEE (reference sequence). For the CDR3, the DNA is TGTGCCAGCAGCCCGCCCCCCGGAGGCACAGATACGCAGTATTTT. Amino acid sequence: CASSPPPGGTDTQYF.

This clone came up once. The chain links TRBV5-1 to TRBJ2-3; 15 bases map to TRBD2. The CDR3 consists of 17 residues. From germline, CDR1 is SGHRS and CDR2 YFSETQ. After removal of 3 bases from V and 6 bases from J, the junction contained 8 bases not matched to a gene. CDR3 sequence reads: CASSSGLAGGPGDTQYF. Written as DNA, the CDR3 is TGCGCCAGCAGCTCCGGACTAGCGGGGGGGCCCGGGGATACGCAGTATTTT.

The chain uses TRBV27 and TRBJ2-6, with D perhaps matching TRBD2 (5 bases). There are 17 residues in the CDR3. Between the trimmed V and J ends, which lost 5 bases and 1 base, there was a span of 15 bases. Germline V gene data show CDR1 as MNHEY and CDR2 as SMNVEV (reference sequence). The DNA for the CDR3 is TGTGCCAGCAGTCGCGAGGGAGTTGGGTCTGGGGCCAACGTCCTGACTTTC. It translates to CASSREGVGSGANVLTF.

This clone has more than one count but fewer than ten. This chain uses TRBV19 with TRBJ2-5; a possible D gene is TRBD1 (5 bases). The CDR3 is made up of 13 amino acids. Trimming cost V 4 bases and J 5 bases, with 11 bases left between them. Germline V gene data show CDR1 as LNHDA and CDR2 as SQIVND (reference sequence). CDR3 protein: CASSNPGWETQYF. CDR3 DNA sequence: TGTGCCAGTAGTAATCCAGGGTGGGAGACCCAGTACTTC.